Reported below is one T cell receptor (beta chain). Its specificity is not known. The data originate from a study of CD8+ T cells in alopecia areata. On the study more broadly: In an open-label trial, patients got 5 to 10 mg tofacitinib twice daily. Tofacitinib therapy lasting 6 to 18 months was followed by 6 months off drug.

Germline CDR1 LNHNV, CDR2 YYDKDF (reference sequence). This CDR3 comprises 13 residues. V lost 1 base to trimming and J lost 6 bases, with 10 bases between them. Peripheral blood and lesional scalp punch biopsies came from alopecia areata patients. Study-level points and caveats: When scalp samples are sequenced, resident alphabeta T cells of normal skin are also captured. Higher clonality than in normal scalp was seen in lesional scalp, especially alopecia totalis/universalis.

Reverse transcription of extracted RNA yielded cDNA, which provided the sequencing template. Clones were read by immunoSEQ multiplex PCR, and TCRdb kept only the in-frame ones, dropping some. The sample consists of approximately 12,000 clones, over 60% of them appearing once. Sequencing was carried out using skin. The chain recombines TRBV15 with TRBJ2-7; the D is unclear. The TCR sequence derives from a human donor with alopecia areata. The DNA of the CDR3 is TGTGCCACCAGCAGAGCAAGGGCCGCCGAGCAGTACTTC. It is translated as CATSRARAAEQYF.